The 14 T cell receptor beta chains given below trace back to one sample, sequenced in a study of breast tumors, draining lymph nodes, adjacent tissues (dated by TCRdb to 2016 to 2018). The library came from multiplex PCR. The listed sequencing device is Illumina HiSeq 2000. TCRdb ran its own pipeline on the public reads, namely fastp trimming at Q25 and MiXCR clone calling, and kept in-frame beta chains. Entries that share a CDR3 protein sequence are merged under the most common genes and DNA. The sample table records 150,000 to 200,000 distinct CDR3 sequences; roughly 30% of these occur just once. Jointly, the top ten make up about 3.9% of the sample. Lymph node samples came from the axillary draining lymph nodes of breast cancer patients. Sample: axillary lymph node tissue. These receptors originate from a female donor with breast cancer. Some clones in this sample may be carry-over from other donors' samples.

For this clonotype: One base away lies a much larger clone, so this may be a sequencing read error. The V gene is TRBV7-9, the J gene TRBJ1-3; TRBD1 matches at 10 bases. Germline loops: CDR1 SEHNR, CDR2 FQNEAQ (reference sequence). This CDR3 has 15 amino acids. The CDR3 here is CASRTDRGTGNTIHF. As DNA, the CDR3 is TGTGCCAGCAGAACGGACAGGGGGACTGGAAACACCATACATTTT. Combining the CDR3 with reference TRBV7-9 and TRBJ1-3 gives the whole variable domain DTGVSQNPRHKITKRGQNVTFRCDPISEHNRLYWYRQTLGQGPEFLTYFQNEAQLEKSRLLSDRFSAERPKGSFSTLEIQRTEQGDSAMYLCASRTDRGTGNTIHFGEGSWLTVV.

The chain uses TRBV15 and TRBJ1-2, with D unclear. The V end was cut by 3 bases, the J end by 6 bases, with 11 bases between. This CDR3 is 13 amino acids long. CDR1 LNHNV and CDR2 YYDKDF come from the germline V gene (reference sequence). CDR3 residues: CATSRVGRDGYTF. The CDR3, as DNA: TGTGCCACCAGCAGGGTGGGGAGGGATGGCTACACCTTC.

Many counts were recorded for this clonotype. The chain couples TRBV20-1 to TRBJ2-7, with 9 positions matching TRBD1. CDR1 and CDR2 (germline): DFQATT, SNEGSKA (reference sequence). V lost 7 bases and J lost 2; bases outside the gene matches: 9. The CDR3 has 14 amino acids. For the CDR3, the DNA is TGCAGTGTTTCCTCCGGGACAGGGACCTACGAGCAGTACTTC. Protein: CSVSSGTGTYEQYF.

This clonotype came up many times. The V gene is TRBV29-1, the J gene TRBJ2-1, with a tentative D call TRBD1 (5 bases). V lost 6 bases, J lost 12 bases, and 18 bases lay in between. Germline V gives CDR1 SQVTM, CDR2 ANQGSEA. This CDR3 spans 12 amino acids. CDR3 protein: CSVDTSQRGQFF. CDR3 coding DNA: TGCAGCGTGGATACTTCCCAAAGGGGGCAGTTCTTC.

This clonotype was counted at least ten times. This chain joins TRBV12-3 or TRBV12-4 and TRBJ2-5, with 8 bases fitting TRBD2. This CDR3 comprises 15 residues. The V gene end was trimmed by 4 bases and the J gene end by 1 base; junction bases not matched to a gene: 5. CDR3 in DNA: TGTGCCAGCAGTTACCGGGGGGGGCGCCAAGAGACCCAGTACTTC. Translation: CASSYRGGRQETQYF.

Details on this clonotype: A junction boundary mismatches the germline segment, possibly from a read error. The rearrangement links TRBV20-1 to TRBJ2-6, with 8 bases identical to TRBD1. The CDR3 has 16 residues. Germline assignment: CDR1 DFQATT and CDR2 SNEGSKA (reference sequence). CDR3 DNA sequence: TGCGGTGCAGGACAGGGTTCGGGCTCTGCGGCCAACGTCCTGACTTTC. It translates to CGAGQGSGSAANVLTF.

Concerning this clonotype itself: It may be a read error: a sequence one base away is much more abundant. The rearrangement uses TRBV10-3 and TRBJ2-7; maybe TRBD2 (6 bases). Trimming left V 3 bases short and J 6 bases short, with 15 bases between. CDR1 and CDR2 from the germline V gene are ENHRY and SYGVKD. CDR3 length: 14 residues. The CDR3 protein is CAISDLAIPTEQYF. CDR3 DNA: TGTGCCATCAGTGATCTAGCGATCCCAACCGAGCAGTACTTC.

The V call is TRBV29-1, the J call TRBJ1-4; 7 bases line up with TRBD1. The V and J ends lost 3 bases and 2 bases, in that order; junction bases with no gene match: 3. The CDR3 extends over 14 amino acids. Germline-derived CDR1 and CDR2 are SQVTM and ANQGSEA. CDR3 residues: CSVELGGTNEKLFF. CDR3 sequence (DNA): TGCAGCGTTGAGTTAGGGGGCACTAATGAAAAACTGTTTTTT.

A remark on this clonotype: With a much larger clone just one base away, this may be a read error. V is TRBV30 and J is TRBJ1-5; no clear D gene. Germline CDR1 GTSNPN, CDR2 SVGIG (reference sequence). This CDR3 is 15 amino acids long. The CDR3 DNA reads as TGTGCCTGGAGTGCCCCCCTGGGGAGCAATCGGCCCCAGCATTTT. Its protein is CAWSAPLGSNRPQHF.

The chain has TRBV6-2 or TRBV6-3 and TRBJ2-1; perhaps TRBD1 as D (6 bases). The germline V gene has CDR1 MNHEY and CDR2 SVGEGT. The V end lost 8 bases, the J end lost 10 bases, and 15 bases lay between the germline ends. CDR3 length: 12 amino acids. Here the CDR3 reads CASRGGHLEQFF. Here the CDR3 DNA reads TGTGCCAGCCGAGGGGGACACTTAGAGCAGTTCTTC.

Many counts were recorded for this clonotype. CDR3: CASSVMGQLNEKLFF. CDR3 coding DNA: TGTGCCAGCAGCGTTATGGGACAGCTTAATGAAAAACTGTTTTTT. This chain joins TRBV9 and TRBJ1-4; 7 positions agree with TRBD1. The CDR3 runs to 15 residues. Germline CDR1 and CDR2: SGDLS and YYNGEE. V shed 2 bases and J 4 bases; nucleotides not matched to a gene: 5.

This clonotype showed up just a few times. The V gene is TRBV9, the J gene TRBJ1-1; D gene uncertain. Germline CDR1 reads SGDLS; CDR2 reads YYNGEE. The CDR3 consists of 15 residues. The germline V and J ends were trimmed by 4 bases and 1 base, with 14 bases remaining between them. The CDR3: CASSRGIIGNTEAFF. The DNA for the CDR3 is TGTGCCAGCAGCCGAGGGATTATAGGGAACACTGAAGCTTTCTTT.

This clonotype was picked up many times. The J gene is TRBJ1-2, the V gene TRBV20-1; no definite D call. Trimming shortened V by 1 base and J by 2 bases, and 8 bases separated the two germline ends. Germline CDR1 and CDR2: DFQATT and SNEGSKA (reference sequence). CDR3 size: 13 residues. The CDR3 DNA sequence: TGCAGTGCTAGAGCCGGACCCAACTATGGCTACACCTTC. Translation gives CSARAGPNYGYTF.

In regard to this clonotype: Possible read error: a much larger clone is one base away. The CDR3 is CATNLREGHPTDTQYF. CDR3 DNA sequence: TGTGCCACTAATCTCAGGGAAGGGCATCCCACAGATACGCAGTATTTT. This sequence joins TRBV12-3 or TRBV12-4 and TRBJ2-3; possibly TRBD1 for D (5 bases). The CDR3 has 16 residues. The ends were cut back, 10 bases at V and 2 bases at J, with 22 bases in the middle.